This TCR beta chain was documented in a study of T cells in localized non-small cell lung cancer. Clones were sequenced by immunoSEQ multiplex PCR, and TCRdb holds only the in-frame ones, with some missing. The data hold tens of thousands of clones, with over 65% observed a single time. V dropped 1 base and J dropped 3 bases, with 10 bases sitting between them. CDR1 MGHRA and CDR2 YSYEKL come from the germline V gene. This CDR3 is 15 amino acids long. This clone has just a few counts. Its antigen remains unidentified. Overall study results and limits: Higher blood T cell density tracked longer overall survival.

This clonotype was sampled from a woman aged 35 to 70 with stage II squamous cell lung carcinoma. The specimen comprised PBMCs, sampled before any cancer treatment. The chain combines TRBV4-1 with TRBJ1-5; tentatively, D is TRBD1 (5 bases). CDR3 bases: TGCGCCAGCAGCCAAGCGGGACTTTCCAATCAGCCCCAGCATTTT. The encoded protein is CASSQAGLSNQPQHF.